These 14 T cell receptor beta chains were sequenced from one sample in a study of cytomegalovirus exposure and HLA in healthy donors. Amplification used 60 Vbeta primers and 13 Jbeta primers. Assay: immunoSEQ multiplex PCR; the TCRdb copy retains only in-frame clones and omits some. Counted here are 90,000 to 130,000 clones, over 65% occurring once; the ten biggest clones make up roughly 13%. The sequencing input was PBMCs. The receptors derive from a man younger than 45 in good health and CMV-seropositive.

The rearrangement links TRBV5-1 to TRBJ2-5; 8 bases map to TRBD1. V shed 0 bases, J shed 4 bases, and the junction held 5 bases outside the gene matches. CDR3 length equals 15 residues. Germline V lookup: CDR1 SGHRS, CDR2 YFSETQ. In nucleotides, the CDR3 is TGCGCCAGCAGCTTGGGCCGGACAGGGCCAGAGACCCAGTACTTC. It is translated as CASSLGRTGPETQYF. Based on the CDR3 plus reference TRBV5-1 and TRBJ2-5, the full variable domain is KAGVTQTPRYLIKTRGQQVTLSCSPISGHRSVSWYQQTPGQGLQFLFEYFSETQRNKGNFPGRFSGRQFSNSRSEMNVSTLELGDSALYLCASSLGRTGPETQYFGPGTRLLVL.

The chain couples TRBV19 to TRBJ2-5; D ambiguous. Per the germline V gene, CDR1 is LNHDA and CDR2 is SQIVND (reference sequence). This CDR3 comprises 11 residues. Between the trimmed V and J ends, which lost 3 bases and 5 bases, there was a span of 4 bases. The CDR3 DNA sequence: TGTGCCAGTAGTATTGCGGAGACCCAGTACTTC. Amino acid sequence: CASSIAETQYF.

This clone was seen just once. V is TRBV19 and J is TRBJ2-6; D gene unclear. The V end was cut by 3 bases, the J end by 2 bases, with 11 bases between. Germline assignment: CDR1 LNHDA and CDR2 SQIVND (reference sequence). This CDR3 is 16 amino acids long. CDR3 in amino acids: CASSILRTAGANVLTF. The CDR3, as DNA: TGTGCCAGTAGTATCCTACGAACCGCTGGGGCCAACGTCCTGACTTTC.

The V and J genes are TRBV7-9 and TRBJ1-2; TRBD1 aligns across 7 bases. The germline V gene encodes CDR1 SEHNR and CDR2 FQNEAQ (reference sequence). J was trimmed by 7 bases and V by 9 bases; bases with no gene match: 17. The CDR3 is 15 residues long. CDR3 DNA sequence: TGTGCCAGTAGCCCCCGACAGGGAAAGGTTTCTGGCTACACCTTC. It translates to CASSPRQGKVSGYTF.

The chain links TRBV19 to TRBJ2-2, with D possibly TRBD2 on 5 matching bases. The CDR3 spans 17 residues. Trimming removed 1 base at V and 7 bases at J, with 19 bases between. Germline V gene lookup returns CDR1 LNHDA and CDR2 SQIVND (reference sequence). CDR3 protein: CASSIGPGLLSYGELFF. CDR3 sequence (DNA): TGTGCCAGTAGTATAGGACCAGGACTTCTGAGTTACGGGGAGCTGTTTTTT.

V usage is TRBV7-2 and J usage is TRBJ1-2; D is uncertain. The ends were cut back, 5 bases at V and 4 bases at J, with 17 bases in the middle. Germline loops: CDR1 SGHTA, CDR2 FQGNSA. The CDR3 consists of 15 residues. CDR3 protein: CASSPTGSESYGYTF. In DNA, the CDR3 is TGTGCCAGCAGCCCTACGGGGTCAGAGTCCTATGGCTACACCTTC.

Note on this clone: The same CDR3 can be traced to other DNA sequences in this sample. The chain couples TRBV5-1 to TRBJ2-3; 8 positions agree with TRBD1. V was clipped by 0 bases and J by 1 base; unmatched bases: 4. Germline V gene sequence: CDR1 SGHRS, CDR2 YFSETQ. The CDR3 has 16 residues. The CDR3 region has the DNA TGCGCCAGCAGCTTGGACGGGACAGGAGGCACAGATACGCAGTATTTT. Encoded protein: CASSLDGTGGTDTQYF.

This chain uses TRBV4-1 with TRBJ1-2; D gene uncertain. Germline V gives CDR1 MGHRA, CDR2 YSYEKL. The CDR3 consists of 14 residues. V dropped 0 bases and J dropped 1 base, with 6 bases sitting between them. This chain's CDR3 is CASSQEAVNYGYTF. The CDR3 DNA reads TGCGCCAGCAGCCAAGAGGCGGTTAACTATGGCTACACCTTC.

The V and J genes are TRBV28 and TRBJ2-6, with 12 bases that match TRBD2. The CDR3 runs to 19 residues. Germline lookup yields CDR1 MDHEN and CDR2 SYDVKM. V dropped 5 bases and J dropped 4; count of bases not matched to a gene: 12. The CDR3: CASSPRLAGASGGANVLTF. Here the CDR3 DNA reads TGTGCCAGCAGTCCGCGACTAGCGGGGGCCTCGGGGGGGGCCAACGTCCTGACTTTC.

The chain combines TRBV29-1 with TRBJ2-5; D unclear. The end of the DNA aligns better with TRBJ2-7, so the J call may be wrong. The CDR3 runs to 15 residues. Germline CDR1 is SQVTM and CDR2 is ANQGSEA. In DNA, the CDR3 is TGCAGCGTAGCCCGTGGTGGTGGGCCATCCTACGAGCAGTACTTC. Translating it yields CSVARGGGPSYEQYF.

The chain employs TRBV19 and TRBJ2-5; maybe TRBD2 (6 bases). Per the germline V gene, CDR1 is LNHDA and CDR2 is SQIVND (reference sequence). V was cut by 5 bases and J by 8 bases, with 15 bases left in between. CDR3 length equals 13 residues. The CDR3 is CASSGTLLETQYF. The CDR3 DNA reads TGTGCCAGTAGTGGGACTCTTCTTGAAACCCAGTACTTC.

V and J are TRBV30 and TRBJ2-7; 8 bases map to TRBD1. CDR1 and CDR2 from the germline V gene are GTSNPN and SVGIG (reference sequence). V dropped 3 bases and J dropped 1; count of bases not matched to a gene: 20. The CDR3 is made up of 19 amino acids. The CDR3 region has the DNA TGTGCCTGGAGGGGGACAGATAACGCCCATCGGACAGGGTCCTACGAGCAGTACTTC. It translates to CAWRGTDNAHRTGSYEQYF.

The rearrangement uses TRBV5-8 and TRBJ2-7; D not resolved. CDR3 length equals 12 residues. Trimming pared 4 bases from V and 5 bases from J, leaving 10 bases between. Germline V lookup: CDR1 SGHTS, CDR2 YDEGEE. The CDR3 loop reads CASSLSRDEQYF. The CDR3 coding sequence is TGTGCCAGCAGCCTCTCCCGTGACGAGCAGTACTTC. The whole variable domain, filled in from reference TRBV5-8 and TRBJ2-7, reads EAGVTQSPTHLIKTRGQQATLRCSPISGHTSVYWYQQALGLGLQFLLWYDEGEERNRGNFPPRFSGRQFPNYSSELNVNALELEDSALYLCASSLSRDEQYFGPGTRLTVT.

As DNA, the CDR3 is TGCGCCAGCAGCCAACACCAAGGAGACGGCTACGAGCAGTACTTC. Amino acids: CASSQHQGDGYEQYF. The V and J genes are TRBV4-1 and TRBJ2-7; D is undetermined. This CDR3 has 15 residues. Germline V CDR1 and CDR2: MGHRA, YSYEKL. V was pared by 2 bases and J by 3 bases, with 14 bases between.